This TCR beta chain was sequenced during a study of response to subunit inactivated influenza vaccine. Study results and limitations: Each seasonal influenza vaccination, the authors suggested, recruits few new T cells.

Each CDR3 protein is one row after TCRdb ran MiXCR on the RT-PCR reads. The table includes 500,000 to 750,000 distinct CDR3 sequences, around 13% detected once. On this clonotype: Antigen: not known.

Source: PBMCs from blood, taken about 13 days after vaccination. This TCR derives from a man aged 45-60 years who received an inactivated influenza vaccine.

The CDR3 DNA reads TGTGCCAGCTCACCACTGGGGCAGAAGGGGGGCACTGAAGCTTTCTTT. Translated, it gives CASSPLGQKGGTEAFF. The V gene is TRBV18, the J gene TRBJ1-1, with a weak D call TRBD1 (6 bases). The CDR3 length is 16 residues. Trimming shortened V by 1 base and J by 4 bases, and 16 bases separated the two germline ends. Per the germline V gene, CDR1 is KGHSH and CDR2 is LQKENI.